The 20 T cell receptor beta chains below all came from one sample that was sequenced in a study of beta chain features in type 1 diabetes. Study-level findings and limits: Type 1 diabetes patients had moderately but significantly shorter TCRB CDR3s in all four CD4+ subsets.

Antigen specificity for these receptors is unknown. Every isolated RNA sample was fully reverse transcribed, so sequencing captured expressed TCRB transcripts. Libraries were prepared by immunoSEQ multiplex PCR; TCRdb keeps only in-frame clonotypes and omits some of them. The sample carries approximately 26,000 clones, roughly 61% recorded once. Source material: Tregs from blood. The receptors derive from a woman in her thirties with type 1 diabetes.

The chain has TRBV29-1 and TRBJ2-5; D remains ambiguous. The CDR3 has 13 residues. Deletions cut 8 bases from V and 0 bases from J, with 13 bases between. The germline V gene encodes CDR1 SQVTM and CDR2 ANQGSEA. The CDR3 protein is CSSEVAYQETQYF. The DNA of the CDR3 is TGCAGCTCCGAAGTTGCGTACCAAGAGACCCAGTACTTC.

This chain links TRBV6-1 with TRBJ1-1; D remains ambiguous. CDR3 length equals 14 residues. Germline CDR1 is MNHNS and CDR2 is SASEGT. Trimming took 5 bases from V and 0 from J, leaving 10 bases between them. CDR3 nucleotide sequence: TGTGCCAGCAGTTTCCGGGGTCTGAACACTGAAGCTTTCTTT. This codes for CASSFRGLNTEAFF.

The chain couples TRBV11-3 to TRBJ2-1; the match to TRBD2 covers 9 bases. With 2 bases clipped from V and 1 base from J, the junction kept 9 bases outside the gene matches. Germline V gene data show CDR1 as SGHNT and CDR2 as YENEEA. The CDR3 is 18 amino acids. CDR3 sequence reads: CASSLRVAGVLSYNEQFF. As DNA, the CDR3 is TGTGCCAGCAGCTTAAGGGTAGCGGGAGTTCTGTCCTACAATGAGCAGTTCTTC.

In its sample, this clone was seen a few times. The chain combines TRBV5-5 with TRBJ1-5; possible D gene TRBD1, 5 bases. The V gene's germline CDR1 is SGHKS and CDR2 YYEKEE (reference sequence). Between the trimmed V and J ends, which lost 3 bases and 2 bases, there was a span of 12 bases. The CDR3 runs 15 residues. The CDR3 protein is CASSSGGGGNQPQHF. The DNA for the CDR3 is TGTGCCAGCAGCTCCGGCGGGGGAGGCAATCAGCCCCAGCATTTT.

The chain has TRBV18 and TRBJ1-2, with 7 bases lining up with TRBD1. The CDR3 runs 13 residues. V shed 0 bases and J 6 bases; nucleotides not matched to a gene: 1. The germline V gene encodes CDR1 KGHSH and CDR2 LQKENI. Here the CDR3 reads CASSPPTGDGYTF. CDR3 sequence (DNA): TGTGCCAGCTCACCACCAACAGGGGATGGCTACACCTTC. The variable domain in full, completed from reference TRBV18 and TRBJ1-2, reads NAGVMQNPRHLVRRRGQEARLRCSPMKGHSHVYWYRQLPEEGLKFMVYLQKENIIDESGMPKERFSAEFPKEGPSILRIQQVVRGDSAAYFCASSPPTGDGYTFGSGTRLTVV.

The chain has TRBV6-6 and TRBJ2-1, with TRBD2 matching 10 bases. The CDR3 is 12 amino acids. V shed 9 bases, J shed 9 bases, and the junction held 5 bases outside the gene matches. Germline lookup yields CDR1 MNHNY and CDR2 SVGAGI (reference sequence). CDR3 DNA: TGTGCCAGTAGCGGGAGGAGGGGTGAGCAGTTCTTC. Encoded protein: CASSGRRGEQFF.

V gene TRBV14 combines with J gene TRBJ2-2; D ambiguous. Germline CDR1 is SGHDN and CDR2 is FVKESK. This CDR3 comprises 12 residues. Trimming stripped 1 base from V and 7 bases from J, with 4 bases between. The CDR3 coding sequence is TGTGCCAGCAGCCAAGTAGTCGGGGAGCTGTTTTTT. This translates into CASSQVVGELFF.

The V call is TRBV6-6, the J call TRBJ2-1; 7 positions agree with TRBD2. Losses at the gene ends were 10 bases for V and 10 bases for J; bases not matched to a gene: 13. Per germline, CDR1 MNHNY and CDR2 SVGAGI (reference sequence). The CDR3 has 13 residues. The CDR3 DNA sequence: TGTGCCACCATCGGCCCCCCTAGCGGCGAGCAGTTCTTC. Its protein product is CATIGPPSGEQFF.

The count of this clone is one. This sequence joins TRBV7-6 and TRBJ2-3; D ambiguous. Germline loops: CDR1 SGHVS, CDR2 FNYEAQ. The CDR3 runs 14 residues. Trimming stripped 4 bases from V and 2 bases from J, with 10 bases between. The CDR3 sequence is CASSSTTATDTQYF. The CDR3 DNA reads TGTGCCAGCAGCTCTACGACTGCCACAGATACGCAGTATTTT.

This clone was seen just once. The V call is TRBV5-4, the J call TRBJ2-1; D may be TRBD1 (5 bases). Trimming stripped 2 bases from V and 3 bases from J, with 12 bases between. The CDR3 extends over 15 amino acids. CDR1 and CDR2 (germline): SGHNT, YYREEE (reference sequence). CDR3 sequence (DNA): TGTGCCAGCAGCTTAGACAGTTCTTTCTACAATGAGCAGTTCTTC. It specifies CASSLDSSFYNEQFF.

This chain's CDR3 is CASSVSHGTPAYGYTF. The DNA for the CDR3 is TGTGCCAGCAGCGTATCACATGGGACTCCAGCCTATGGCTACACCTTC. V gene TRBV9 combines with J gene TRBJ1-2; D may be TRBD1 (5 bases). This CDR3 contains 16 residues. CDR1 is SGDLS, CDR2 YYNGEE, per germline. The V end was cut by 1 base, the J end by 4 bases, with 17 bases between.

The chain has TRBV18 and TRBJ1-2; TRBD1 aligns across 7 bases. There are 17 residues in the CDR3. Germline CDR1 is KGHSH and CDR2 is LQKENI. Losses at the gene ends were 1 base for V and 0 bases for J; bases not matched to a gene: 8. The CDR3 region is CASSPLSGTEPNYGYTF. The DNA for the CDR3 is TGTGCCAGCTCACCACTTAGTGGGACAGAGCCTAACTATGGCTACACCTTC.

The chain uses TRBV10-2 and TRBJ1-1; no definite D call. Germline lookup yields CDR1 WSHSY and CDR2 SAAADI. This CDR3 contains 13 residues. Trimming took 4 bases from V and 0 from J, leaving 6 bases between them. CDR3 sequence reads: CASSATVNTEAFF. CDR3 nucleotide sequence: TGCGCCAGCAGTGCGACTGTGAACACTGAAGCTTTCTTT.

The chain couples TRBV6-4 to TRBJ2-1; 7 bases match TRBD2. Looked up from germline, CDR1 is MRHNA and CDR2 is SNTAGT. This CDR3 comprises 17 residues. Trimming cost V 0 bases and J 7 bases; bases outside gene matches: 12. CDR3 amino acids: CASSDSSLREKDNEQFF. The CDR3 DNA is TGTGCCAGCAGTGACTCGAGTCTGCGGGAGAAGGATAATGAGCAGTTCTTC.

The chain joins TRBV7-9 to TRBJ2-1, with D possibly matching TRBD2 (6 bases). Trimming stripped 5 bases from V and 0 bases from J, with 11 bases between. The germline V gene has CDR1 SEHNR and CDR2 FQNEAQ (reference sequence). This CDR3 has 15 residues. In DNA form, the CDR3 reads TGTGCCAGCAGCCCGGGGAGGAGCTCCTACAATGAGCAGTTCTTC. Its protein is CASSPGRSSYNEQFF.

This clone occurred a few times. The chain joins TRBV6-5 to TRBJ2-7; 8 positions agree with TRBD2. The V gene's germline CDR1 is MNHEY and CDR2 SVGAGI. The CDR3 has 15 residues. V gave up 4 bases and J gave up 1 base; unmatched junction bases: 6. Here the CDR3 DNA reads TGTGCCAGCAGTTCCTTCGGGAGGGGTTCCTACGAGCAGTACTTC. It codes for CASSSFGRGSYEQYF.

The V and J genes are TRBV28 and TRBJ1-4; D might be TRBD1 (6 bases). Between the trimmed V and J ends, which lost 6 bases and 10 bases, there was a span of 15 bases. Germline lookup yields CDR1 MDHEN and CDR2 SYDVKM. The CDR3 is 13 residues long. CDR3 in amino acids: CASRIMTGRKLFF. In DNA, the CDR3 is TGTGCCAGCAGAATTATGACAGGCAGAAAACTGTTTTTT.

This chain links TRBV28 with TRBJ1-6; 7 bases are a match to TRBD1. Trimming removed 6 bases from V and 8 bases from J; junction bases left unmatched: 4. Germline CDR1 and CDR2: MDHEN and SYDVKM. There are 13 residues in the CDR3. The CDR3 loop is CASSGDSYSPLHF. The CDR3 DNA sequence: TGTGCCAGCAGCGGGGACAGCTATTCACCCCTCCACTTT.

A few counts support this clone. The chain is built from TRBV6-6 and TRBJ2-7; D is unclear. Germline lookup yields CDR1 MNHNY and CDR2 SVGAGI (reference sequence). Trimming stripped 6 bases from V and 3 bases from J, with 15 bases between. The CDR3 loop spans 14 amino acids. The CDR3 loop reads CASRPFPEHYEQYF. DNA of the CDR3: TGTGCCAGCAGGCCATTCCCAGAACACTACGAGCAGTACTTC.

This clone ranks as medium-sized (0.01 to 0.1%). This chain links TRBV28 with TRBJ2-5; tentatively, D is TRBD1 (5 bases). This CDR3 region has 16 residues. The ends were cut back, 8 bases at V and 4 bases at J, with 23 bases in the middle. Germline V gene data show CDR1 as MDHEN and CDR2 as SYDVKM. Here the CDR3 reads CASVWGSGLGGETQYF. The CDR3 DNA is TGTGCCAGCGTTTGGGGCTCAGGGTTGGGTGGAGAGACCCAGTACTTC.